Each of the 22 T cell receptor beta chains below was sequenced from the same sample in a study of blood T cell repertoires in COVID-19. This table comes from immunoSEQ multiplex PCR, and its TCRdb copy is limited to in-frame clones, with some not included. The sample has 150,000 to 200,000 clones, approximately 83% seen once. Sequencing was performed on peripheral blood. Receptor source: a human donor with active or convalescent COVID-19. The donor label of this sample is uncertain.

V gene TRBV24-1 combines with J gene TRBJ1-6; TRBD1 matches 10 bases. CDR1 is KGHDR and CDR2 is SFDVKD in the germline V gene. Losses at the gene ends were 6 bases for V and 6 bases for J; bases not matched to a gene: 7. There are 16 residues in the CDR3. CDR3 sequence: CATSSGQGVRNSPLHF. The CDR3, as DNA: TGTGCCACCAGTTCCGGACAGGGGGTCCGTAATTCACCCCTCCACTTT.

The chain recombines TRBV2 with TRBJ2-5; a possible D gene is TRBD2 (6 bases). The CDR3 contains 12 residues. The V end lost 7 bases, the J end lost 5 bases, and 11 bases lay between the germline ends. CDR1 and CDR2 from the germline V gene are SNHLY and FYNNEI. This chain's CDR3 is CASNFRGETQYF. CDR3 DNA: TGTGCCAGCAATTTTCGGGGGGAGACCCAGTACTTC.

This clone was picked up one time. CDR3 amino acids: CASSEGQALNEKLFF. The CDR3 bases are TGCGCCAGCAGCGAAGGACAGGCACTTAATGAAAAACTGTTTTTT. V is TRBV10-2 and J is TRBJ1-4; 7 bases line up with TRBD1. V dropped 6 bases and J dropped 4; count of bases not matched to a gene: 8. The CDR3 has 15 amino acids. Germline values: CDR1 WSHSY, CDR2 SAAADI.

CDR3 sequence reads: CSKRRGGDVREQFF. Written as DNA, the CDR3 is TGCAGCAAACGACGAGGCGGGGACGTAAGGGAGCAGTTCTTC. The chain uses TRBV29-1 and TRBJ2-1; D is possibly TRBD2 (6 bases). Looked up from germline, CDR1 is SQVTM and CDR2 is ANQGSEA. The CDR3 sequence is 14 residues long. Trimming shortened V by 8 bases and J by 10 bases, and 24 bases separated the two germline ends.

The genes are TRBV6-5 and TRBJ1-6; D is uncertain. CDR1 is MNHEY, CDR2 SVGAGI, per germline. V was clipped by 0 bases and J by 9 bases, with 12 bases between them. The CDR3 runs to 15 residues. The CDR3 loop reads CASSYSHLILSPLHF. The CDR3 DNA reads TGTGCCAGCAGTTACTCGCACCTAATCCTTTCACCCCTCCACTTT.

V usage is TRBV13 and J usage is TRBJ2-7; D may be TRBD2 (6 bases). V lost 0 bases to trimming and J lost 4 bases, with 7 bases between them. The CDR3 contains 13 residues. Germline V gene sequence: CDR1 PRHDT, CDR2 FYEKMQ (reference sequence). The CDR3 coding sequence is TGTGCCAGCAGCTTAGGCCGGGGGTACGAGCAGTACTTC. Its translation: CASSLGRGYEQYF. Filled out from reference TRBV13 and TRBJ2-7, the complete variable domain reads AAGVIQSPRHLIKEKRETATLKCYPIPRHDTVYWYQQGPGQDPQFLISFYEKMQSDKGSIPDRFSAQQFSDYHSELNMSSLELGDSALYFCASSLGRGYEQYFGPGTRLTVT.

This chain links TRBV28 with TRBJ1-4; 9 nucleotides align to TRBD1. The V gene end was trimmed by 6 bases and the J gene end by 8 bases; junction bases not matched to a gene: 7. Germline V CDR1 and CDR2: MDHEN, SYDVKM. CDR3 length: 14 amino acids. The CDR3 loop reads CASSTGTGYEKLFF. CDR3 DNA: TGTGCCAGCAGCACCGGGACAGGGTACGAAAAACTGTTTTTT.

The V call is TRBV7-9, the J call TRBJ2-3, with D perhaps TRBD2 (6 bases). Germline V gene lookup returns CDR1 SEHNR and CDR2 FQNEAQ (reference sequence). The CDR3 contains 18 residues. The V end lost 2 bases, the J end lost 0 bases, and 18 bases lay between the germline ends. The CDR3 region is CASSLRMWGDTSTDTQYF. In nucleotides, the CDR3 is TGTGCCAGCAGCTTAAGGATGTGGGGGGATACTAGCACAGATACGCAGTATTTT.

For the CDR3, the DNA is TGTGCCACCAGTACAGAGACAGTTAACTATGGCTACACCTTC. Translated: CATSTETVNYGYTF. This rearrangement joins TRBV24-1 to TRBJ1-2; perhaps TRBD1 as D (5 bases). CDR1 and CDR2 (germline): KGHDR, SFDVKD. The CDR3 has 14 residues. Trimming took 6 bases from V and 1 from J, leaving 11 bases between them.

The chain uses TRBV29-1 and TRBJ2-4, with D maybe TRBD2 (5 bases). The V end was cut by 5 bases, the J end by 0 bases, with 14 bases between. Germline V gene sequence: CDR1 SQVTM, CDR2 ANQGSEA. The CDR3 contains 15 residues. The CDR3 sequence: CSVTLASLAKNIQYF. In DNA, the CDR3 is TGCAGCGTTACCTTAGCGTCCCTAGCCAAAAACATTCAGTACTTC.

The rearrangement joins TRBV11-3 to TRBJ2-5, with a tentative D call TRBD2 (6 bases). The CDR3 is 14 amino acids. The V end was cut by 1 base, the J end by 7 bases, with 13 bases between. From germline, CDR1 is SGHNT and CDR2 YENEEA. CDR3 bases: TGTGCCAGCAGCTTAGTTGGAGGGGATGGGACCCAGTACTTC. Its protein product is CASSLVGGDGTQYF.

This rearrangement joins TRBV4-3 to TRBJ1-2; D is uncertain. This CDR3 comprises 15 residues. The V and J ends lost 0 bases and 6 bases respectively, with 14 bases between them. Germline loops: CDR1 LGHNA, CDR2 YSLEER. The CDR3 protein is CASSQELSWRNGYTF. The CDR3 DNA reads TGCGCCAGCAGCCAAGAGTTGTCGTGGAGAAATGGCTACACCTTC.

J is TRBJ2-7 and V is TRBV9; D is possibly TRBD2 (5 bases). Germline loops: CDR1 SGDLS, CDR2 YYNGEE. V lost 0 bases to trimming and J lost 3 bases, with 10 bases between them. CDR3 length equals 14 residues. CDR3 loop: CASSVGGSDYEQYF. The CDR3 DNA follows: TGTGCCAGCAGCGTAGGAGGTAGCGACTACGAGCAGTACTTC.

V is TRBV19 and J is TRBJ2-1; tentative D call: TRBD2 (5 bases). CDR3 length: 14 amino acids. Trimming cost V 6 bases and J 0 bases, with 9 bases left between them. Germline V gene lookup returns CDR1 LNHDA and CDR2 SQIVND (reference sequence). The CDR3 nucleotides read TGTGCCAGTAGCGGGATGAGCTCCTACAATGAGCAGTTCTTC. This gives the protein CASSGMSSYNEQFF.

The rearrangement uses TRBV4-3 and TRBJ1-6; TRBD1 agrees at 8 bases. V shed 0 bases, J shed 5 bases, and the junction held 6 bases outside the gene matches. This CDR3 has 17 amino acids. Germline CDR1 and CDR2: LGHNA and YSLEER. The CDR3 DNA follows: TGCGCCAGCAGCCAAGATAGGACAGGGTCCAATAATTCACCCCTCCACTTT. It encodes CASSQDRTGSNNSPLHF.

CDR3 sequence reads: CATNTGTVTGELFF. The CDR3 DNA is TGTGCCACCAACACCGGGACAGTAACCGGGGAGCTGTTTTTT. The rearrangement joins TRBV24-1 to TRBJ2-2; 7 nucleotides agree with TRBD1. Trimming cost V 8 bases and J 5 bases; bases outside gene matches: 7. The CDR3 is made up of 14 amino acids. The germline V gene has CDR1 KGHDR and CDR2 SFDVKD.

The chain links TRBV5-6 to TRBJ1-5, with TRBD1 as a possible D gene (6 bases). This CDR3 contains 15 residues. The germline V and J ends were trimmed by 4 bases and 5 bases, with 16 bases remaining between them. Germline CDR1 reads SGHDT; CDR2 reads YYEEEE. The CDR3 region is CASSLWGGRYQPQHF. CDR3 DNA: TGTGCCAGCAGCCTATGGGGGGGGCGATATCAGCCCCAGCATTTT.

The rearrangement joins TRBV10-3 to TRBJ2-3; perhaps TRBD2 as D (5 bases). Germline lookup yields CDR1 ENHRY and CDR2 SYGVKD. The CDR3 spans 14 residues. Between the trimmed V and J ends, which lost 5 bases and 2 bases, there was a span of 11 bases. CDR3 amino acids: CAISSGPTTDTQYF. The CDR3 DNA sequence: TGTGCCATCAGTAGCGGCCCAACCACAGATACGCAGTATTTT.

The chain joins TRBV29-1 to TRBJ2-7, with TRBD2 matching over 8 bases. The V gene end was trimmed by 7 bases and the J gene end by 4 bases; junction bases not matched to a gene: 12. This CDR3 comprises 14 residues. In germline, CDR1 is SQVTM, CDR2 ANQGSEA. Written as DNA, the CDR3 is TGCAGCGGGGGGAGTACCGGGACTAGATACGAGCAGTACTTC. Translating it yields CSGGSTGTRYEQYF.

This chain links TRBV7-8 with TRBJ1-1; TRBD1 is a possible D gene (5 bases). V was trimmed by 4 bases and J by 2 bases, leaving 11 bases between them. The V gene's germline CDR1 is SGHVS and CDR2 FQNEAQ. The CDR3 totals 14 residues. CDR3 sequence: CASSSSRANTEAFF. The CDR3 DNA follows: TGTGCCAGCAGCTCGTCCAGGGCAAACACTGAAGCTTTCTTT.

The chain recombines TRBV30 with TRBJ1-4; no clear D. Germline V CDR1 and CDR2: GTSNPN, SVGIG (reference sequence). Trimming stripped 0 bases from V and 6 bases from J, with 5 bases between. This CDR3 comprises 12 residues. CDR3 sequence (DNA): TGTGCCTGGAGTGTTAGCTATGAAAAACTGTTTTTT. Protein: CAWSVSYEKLFF.

The V call is TRBV7-9, the J call TRBJ2-5; 7 bases are shared with TRBD2. The CDR3 spans 14 residues. The germline CDR1 and CDR2 sequences are SEHNR and FQNEAQ (reference sequence). Trimming took 8 bases from V and 4 from J; bases not matched to a gene: 10. Here the CDR3 DNA reads TGTGCCAGCCACCCCGGATCGGGGGGAGAGACCCAGTACTTC. This translates into CASHPGSGGETQYF.